This passage covers 17 T cell receptor beta chains from one sample sequenced in a study of shared clonotypes between healthy human individuals. CD45RO-negative, CCR7-positively selected cells formed the naive CD8 fraction, excluding terminally differentiated effector memory CD45RA+ cells. The method was immunoSEQ multiplex PCR; TCRdb's version includes in-frame clones alone and lacks a portion of them. The sample carries approximately 740,000 clones, about 91% recorded once. Sequencing was carried out using naive CD8+ T cells sorted from blood. These receptors came from a young man in good health.

DNA for the CDR3: TGTGCCAGCAGCCTCAGCGTTGACAGCTACGAGCAGTACTTC. Translating gives CASSLSVDSYEQYF. The chain links TRBV6-5 to TRBJ2-7; a possible D gene is TRBD1 (5 bases). CDR1 and CDR2 from the germline V gene are MNHEY and SVGAGI. The CDR3 runs to 14 residues. Trimming removed 6 bases at V and 3 bases at J, with 15 bases between.

In this sample, this clone turned up a few times. This CDR3 is CAVSGQTYEQYF. Here the CDR3 DNA reads TGTGCCGTTTCGGGACAGACCTACGAGCAGTACTTC. This chain connects TRBV10-3 to TRBJ2-7; the match to TRBD1 covers 7 bases. This CDR3 has 12 amino acids. In germline, CDR1 is ENHRY, CDR2 SYGVKD. V lost 11 bases to trimming and J lost 2 bases; unmatched junction nucleotides: 6.

The chain links TRBV28 to TRBJ1-5; D not resolved. Germline V gives CDR1 MDHEN, CDR2 SYDVKM. Trimming stripped 2 bases from V and 1 base from J, with 9 bases between. This CDR3 has 15 amino acids. CDR3 DNA: TGTGCCAGCAGTTTACTACACGGGAGCAATCAGCCCCAGCATTTT. It yields the protein CASSLLHGSNQPQHF.

This sequence joins TRBV9 and TRBJ2-3; 8 bases line up with TRBD2. Losses at the gene ends were 0 bases for V and 5 bases for J; bases not matched to a gene: 8. There are 16 residues in the CDR3. CDR1 and CDR2 (germline): SGDLS, YYNGEE. CDR3 in DNA: TGTGCCAGCAGCGTAGTAGAAGCGGGAGTTAAAGATACGCAGTATTTT. Protein sequence: CASSVVEAGVKDTQYF.

The chain joins TRBV5-4 to TRBJ2-3; TRBD1 matches at 9 bases. Trimming took 5 bases from V and 5 from J; bases not matched to a gene: 15. This CDR3 has 17 residues. Germline assignment: CDR1 SGHNT and CDR2 YYREEE (reference sequence). CDR3 sequence reads: CASSSGTGSSLVDTQYF. CDR3 sequence (DNA): TGTGCCAGCAGTTCCGGGACAGGGTCGTCATTAGTAGATACGCAGTATTTT. Full variable domain (remainder filled in from reference TRBV5-4 and TRBJ2-3): ETGVTQSPTHLIKTRGQQVTLRCSSQSGHNTVSWYQQALGQGPQFIFQYYREEENGRGNFPPRFSGLQFPNYSSELNVNALELDDSALYLCASSSGTGSSLVDTQYFGPGTRLTVL.

The chain links TRBV7-9 to TRBJ2-2, with 9 bases that match TRBD1. Germline loops: CDR1 SEHNR, CDR2 FQNEAQ (reference sequence). The V and J ends lost 6 bases and 4 bases, in that order; junction bases with no gene match: 9. This CDR3 is 16 amino acids long. This CDR3 is CASSKPGQGPTGELFF. The CDR3 DNA is TGTGCCAGCAGTAAGCCGGGACAGGGCCCCACCGGGGAGCTGTTTTTT. Based on the CDR3 plus reference TRBV7-9 and TRBJ2-2, the full variable domain is DTGVSQNPRHKITKRGQNVTFRCDPISEHNRLYWYRQTLGQGPEFLTYFQNEAQLEKSRLLSDRFSAERPKGSFSTLEIQRTEQGDSAMYLCASSKPGQGPTGELFFGEGSRLTVL.

This chain's CDR3 is CASSLKPGSGNEQYF. CDR3 DNA: TGCGCCAGCAGCCTAAAGCCGGGGTCCGGGAACGAGCAGTACTTC. The chain has TRBV4-3 and TRBJ2-7; weak D call: TRBD2 (5 bases). CDR1 and CDR2 from the germline V gene are LGHNA and YSLEER. CDR3 size: 15 residues. V lost 4 bases, J lost 5 bases, and 18 bases lay in between.

This clone has just one count. DNA for the CDR3: TGTGCCAGCAGCCCAATTGGGACTAGCATGGTCGATGAGCAGTTCTTC. This codes for CASSPIGTSMVDEQFF. V is TRBV7-2 and J is TRBJ2-1; 9 bases match TRBD2. V was pared by 5 bases and J by 8 bases, with 13 bases of the junction left unmatched. CDR1 SGHTA and CDR2 FQGNSA come from the germline V gene. This CDR3 is 16 amino acids long. Combining the CDR3 with reference TRBV7-2 and TRBJ2-1 gives the whole variable domain GAGVSQSPSNKVTEKGKDVELRCDPISGHTALYWYRQSLGQGLEFLIYFQGNSAPDKSGLPSDRFSAERTGGSVSTLTIQRTQQEDSAVYLCASSPIGTSMVDEQFFGPGTRLTVL.

The V call is TRBV27, the J call TRBJ2-1, with D perhaps TRBD1 (5 bases). Germline V gene sequence: CDR1 MNHEY, CDR2 SMNVEV (reference sequence). Trimming left V 0 bases short and J 7 bases short, with 22 bases between. The CDR3 totals 18 residues. CDR3 amino acids: CASSLSITGRVMGNEQFF. CDR3 sequence (DNA): TGTGCCAGCAGTTTATCGATTACAGGCAGGGTAATGGGGAATGAGCAGTTCTTC.

The V gene is TRBV2, the J gene TRBJ1-1; D remains ambiguous. V was clipped by 1 base and J by 2 bases, with 8 bases between them. This CDR3 has 14 amino acids. Germline CDR1 is SNHLY and CDR2 is FYNNEI. Here the CDR3 reads CASSEGRINTEAFF. The CDR3 coding sequence is TGTGCCAGCAGTGAAGGCAGGATAAACACTGAAGCTTTCTTT.

This clone came up a few times. The chain has TRBV28 and TRBJ2-1, with 11 bases matching TRBD2. Germline values: CDR1 MDHEN, CDR2 SYDVKM. J was trimmed by 5 bases and V by 7 bases; bases with no gene match: 4. The CDR3 covers 14 residues. CDR3 DNA: TGTGCCAGCACCCTAGCGGGGGGCCACAATGAGCAGTTCTTC. This gives the protein CASTLAGGHNEQFF.

This clone was observed a single time. This chain connects TRBV10-1 to TRBJ2-7, with TRBD2 identical over 12 bases. Unmatched junction bases numbered 8, after V lost 0 bases and J lost 2 bases. The CDR3 spans 18 residues. Germline V gene lookup returns CDR1 WNHNN and CDR2 SYGVQD (reference sequence). The DNA for the CDR3 is TGCGCCAGCAGTGAGTCGGAGACTAGCGGGAGATTCCCCTACGAGCAGTACTTC. Its translation is CASSESETSGRFPYEQYF.

The V and J genes are TRBV2 and TRBJ2-7; D remains unclear. The germline V gene encodes CDR1 SNHLY and CDR2 FYNNEI. The V end was cut by 7 bases, the J end by 3 bases, with 10 bases between. This CDR3 is built from 12 residues. CDR3 coding DNA: TGTGCCAGCATTCCTAGAAACTACGAGCAGTACTTC. Protein: CASIPRNYEQYF.

The chain links TRBV27 to TRBJ2-5; unclear D gene. Deletions cut 8 bases from V and 4 bases from J, with 8 bases between. Germline V gene data show CDR1 as MNHEY and CDR2 as SMNVEV (reference sequence). The length of the CDR3 is 11 residues. CDR3 in DNA: TGTGCCAGCGGCGCCGGAGAGACCCAGTACTTC. Translation: CASGAGETQYF.

This rearrangement joins TRBV11-2 to TRBJ2-7, with TRBD2 matching over 7 bases. The CDR3 covers 17 residues. Per germline, CDR1 SGHAT and CDR2 FQNNGV. V lost 6 bases and J lost 1; bases outside the gene matches: 15. The CDR3 nucleotides are TGTGCCAGCAGTTCGGCGAGGGGCGGGAGAGGTTCCTACGAGCAGTACTTC. Encoded protein: CASSSARGGRGSYEQYF.

The genes are TRBV7-2 and TRBJ2-7; 11 nucleotides agree with TRBD2. The CDR3 sequence is 17 residues long. In germline, CDR1 is SGHTA, CDR2 FQGNSA. Trimming took 1 base from V and 1 from J; bases not matched to a gene: 6. Here the CDR3 DNA reads TGTGCCAGCAGCTTAGTCTCCGGGACTAGCGGTTCCTACGAGCAGTACTTC. Its translation is CASSLVSGTSGSYEQYF. The variable domain in full, completed from reference TRBV7-2 and TRBJ2-7, reads GAGVSQSPSNKVTEKGKDVELRCDPISGHTALYWYRQSLGQGLEFLIYFQGNSAPDKSGLPSDRFSAERTGGSVSTLTIQRTQQEDSAVYLCASSLVSGTSGSYEQYFGPGTRLTVT.

Turning to this clone: This same CDR3 is encoded by further DNA sequences in the sample. Here the CDR3 DNA reads TGTGCCAGTTCGACAGGGAGCTCCTACGAGCAGTACTTC. Encoded protein: CASSTGSSYEQYF. The rearrangement joins TRBV27 to TRBJ2-7; TRBD1 matches 7 bases. The germline V gene encodes CDR1 MNHEY and CDR2 SMNVEV (reference sequence). J was trimmed by 0 bases and V by 9 bases; bases with no gene match: 5. This CDR3 has 13 amino acids.